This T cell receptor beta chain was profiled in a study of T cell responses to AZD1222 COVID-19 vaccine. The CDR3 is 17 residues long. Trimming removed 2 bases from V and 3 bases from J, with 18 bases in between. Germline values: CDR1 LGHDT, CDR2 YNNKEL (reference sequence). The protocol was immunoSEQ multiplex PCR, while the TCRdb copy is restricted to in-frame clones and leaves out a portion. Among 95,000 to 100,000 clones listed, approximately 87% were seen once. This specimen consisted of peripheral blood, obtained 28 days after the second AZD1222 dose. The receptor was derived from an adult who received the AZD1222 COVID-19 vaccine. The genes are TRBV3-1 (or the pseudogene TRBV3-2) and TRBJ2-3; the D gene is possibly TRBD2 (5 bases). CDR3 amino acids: CASSQLEGLAGTDTQYF. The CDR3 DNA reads TGTGCCAGCAGCCAATTAGAAGGGCTAGCTGGTACAGATACGCAGTATTTT.